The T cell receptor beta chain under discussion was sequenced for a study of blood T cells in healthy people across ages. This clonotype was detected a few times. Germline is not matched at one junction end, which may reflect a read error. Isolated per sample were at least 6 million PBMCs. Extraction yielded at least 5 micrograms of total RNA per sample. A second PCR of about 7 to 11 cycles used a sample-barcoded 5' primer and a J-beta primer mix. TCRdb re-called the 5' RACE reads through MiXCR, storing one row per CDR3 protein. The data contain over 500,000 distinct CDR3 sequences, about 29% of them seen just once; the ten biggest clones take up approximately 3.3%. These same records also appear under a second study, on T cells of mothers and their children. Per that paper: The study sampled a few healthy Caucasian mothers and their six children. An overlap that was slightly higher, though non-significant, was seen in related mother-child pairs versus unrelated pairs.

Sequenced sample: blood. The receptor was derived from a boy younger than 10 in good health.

CDR3 in DNA: TGTGCCAGTAGTTCCCAATTCCGGGCGGGGGGCGAAGAGACCCAGTACTTC. As protein: CASSSQFRAGGEETQYF. The rearrangement uses TRBV12-3 or TRBV12-4 and TRBJ2-5, with 8 positions matching TRBD2. The CDR3 extends over 17 amino acids.